The 27 T cell receptor beta chains below all came from one sample that was sequenced in a study of tumor-infiltrating lymphocytes in primary liver carcinoma. The researchers produced TCR beta cDNA from roughly 500 ng total RNA with a constant-region primer. Generation of the TCR beta libraries relied on three nested multiplex PCR rounds using slightly modified ARM-PCR. Researchers ran the first two PCR rounds for approximately 10 cycles each with TRBV1-TRBV30 forward primers and a C-beta reverse primer. A single record per CDR3 protein comes from TCRdb applying MiXCR to the multiplex PCR reads. The table records approximately 92,000 distinct CDR3 sequences, about 70% of them present only once. Each 20-30 mg portion of unsorted bulk tissue served as the source for co-extraction of RNA and DNA. Sequenced sample: tumor-adjacent normal liver tissue. These receptors were collected from a man aged 35 to 55 with primary liver carcinoma and hepatitis B virus infection.

In this sample, this clonotype turned up once. One end of the junction fails to match germline, which may point to a read error. The chain employs TRBV6-5 and TRBJ1-2; perhaps TRBD1 as D (6 bases). CDR1 MNHEY and CDR2 SVGAGI come from the germline V gene. CDR3 length equals 14 residues. The CDR3: CASSNGGTPEGYSF. CDR3 DNA: TGTGCCAGCAGTAACGGGGGGACACCAGAAGGCTACAGCTTC.

This clonotype has a handful of counts. This chain connects TRBV20-1 to TRBJ2-7; tentative D call: TRBD2 (5 bases). V was clipped by 4 bases and J by 0 bases, with 16 bases between them. CDR3 length: 15 residues. Germline lookup yields CDR1 DFQATT and CDR2 SNEGSKA (reference sequence). In DNA form, the CDR3 reads TGCAGTGCTACAGACGCACTAGGGAGCTCCTACGAGCAGTACTTC. Its translation is CSATDALGSSYEQYF.

This chain connects TRBV12-5 to TRBJ2-1; TRBD2 aligns across 8 bases. CDR1 and CDR2 from the germline V gene are LGHNT and FRNRAP. J lost 9 bases, V lost 6 bases, and 7 bases had no gene match. The CDR3 runs 13 residues. DNA for the CDR3: TGTGCTAGTGGCAGCGGGAGTTCCTGTGAGCAGTTCTTC. Translation: CASGSGSSCEQFF.

Turning to this clonotype: Here the CDR3 omits its conserved ending phenylalanine or tryptophan, so a read error is the likely source. The chain is built from TRBV6-6 and TRBJ2-5; possibly TRBD1 for D (6 bases). Germline V gene lookup returns CDR1 MNHNY and CDR2 SVGAGI (reference sequence). This CDR3 contains 16 residues. The V gene lost 9 bases and the J gene lost 0 bases, with 20 bases spanning the gap. The CDR3 here is CASSPRNRGYQETQYS. The CDR3 nucleotides are TGTGCCAGTTCGCCGAGAAATAGGGGGTACCAAGAGACCCAGTACTCC.

The V gene is TRBV11-2, the J gene TRBJ2-5; D is perhaps TRBD2 (6 bases). CDR1 and CDR2 (germline): SGHAT, FQNNGV. V lost 2 bases to trimming and J lost 4 bases, with 20 bases between them. The CDR3 runs 17 residues. The CDR3 DNA sequence: TGTGCCAGCAGCTTAAATCCAGGCTGGAGGGCCGCAGAGACCCAGTACTTC. This encodes CASSLNPGWRAAETQYF.

There are many counts of this clonotype. CDR3 region: CASSLQGADGYTF. The DNA for the CDR3 is TGTGCCAGCAGTTTGCAGGGGGCCGATGGCTACACCTTC. The gene calls are TRBV12-3 or TRBV12-4 and TRBJ1-2; TRBD1 agrees at 8 bases. The CDR3 is 13 amino acids. V dropped 3 bases and J dropped 6; count of bases not matched to a gene: 3.

Of note for this clonotype: The CDR3 end shows no conserved phenylalanine or tryptophan, and so a read error is likely. The limits of the CDR3 on the DNA are not certain, so only TCRdb's listed CDR3 is given. The chain is built from TRBV11-2 and TRBJ1-1; whether TRBD1, the table's D call, matches the DNA was not checked. The CDR3 sequence runs 16 residues, both termini included. The germline V gene has CDR1 SGHAT and CDR2 FQNNGV. CDR3 residues: CASSLAYSGGTAEVFI.

Of note for this clonotype: Given a much more abundant clone one base away, this may be a read error. The chain joins TRBV11-2 to TRBJ2-3; D gene uncertain. Germline V gene sequence: CDR1 SGHAT, CDR2 FQNNGV. The CDR3 extends over 12 amino acids. The V gene lost 8 bases and the J gene lost 0 bases, with 6 bases spanning the gap. CDR3 region: CASGASTDTQYF. The CDR3 DNA reads TGTGCCAGCGGCGCCAGCACAGATACGCAGTATTTT.

This chain uses TRBV11-2 with TRBJ2-1; D is possibly TRBD2 (6 bases). Germline values: CDR1 SGHAT, CDR2 FQNNGV. The CDR3 contains 16 residues. Here the CDR3 DNA reads TGTACTAGCAGCTTAGCGTATCTAGCACTTTACAATGAGCAGTTCTTC. Translated, it gives CTSSLAYLALYNEQFF.

Note on this clonotype: Compared with germline, one end of the junction differs, possibly owing to a read error. J is TRBJ1-6 and V is TRBV28; D not certain. The CDR3 contains 15 residues. CDR1 is MDHEN and CDR2 is SYDVKM in the germline V gene. The CDR3 DNA reads TGTACCAGCAGTCCTCCTACAGCATTGGATTCACCCCTCCACTTT. Translation gives CTSSPPTALDSPLHF.

J is TRBJ2-1 and V is TRBV6-5; 8 nucleotides align to TRBD2. The V and J ends lost 5 bases and 6 bases, in that order; junction bases with no gene match: 12. Germline CDR1 and CDR2: MNHEY and SVGAGI. The CDR3 extends over 16 amino acids. The CDR3 DNA sequence: TGTGCCAGCAGTACGGCTCGATTAGCGGGATCCAATGAGCAGTTCTTC. Amino acid sequence: CASSTARLAGSNEQFF.

The chain links TRBV19 to TRBJ2-2; D call uncertain. The CDR3 has 13 amino acids. The germline CDR1 and CDR2 sequences are LNHDA and SQIVND (reference sequence). V was clipped by 4 bases and J by 7 bases, with 10 bases between them. The CDR3 sequence is CASSTGGLGELFF. The CDR3 DNA is TGTGCCAGTAGTACCGGTGGGCTCGGGGAGCTGTTTTTT.

Comment on this clonotype: An end of the junction does not agree with germline; a read error may underlie this. This rearrangement joins TRBV20-1 to TRBJ2-3, with unresolved D. The germline V gene has CDR1 DFQATT and CDR2 SNEGSKA (reference sequence). The CDR3 loop spans 13 amino acids. Here the CDR3 DNA reads TGCAATGCTAGGCCTGGGTCCCCAGATACGCAGTATTTT. Encoded protein: CNARPGSPDTQYF.

This clonotype was seen once. This is likely a read error, given that the CDR3 carries no conserved phenylalanine or tryptophan at its end. V usage is TRBV6-5 and J usage is TRBJ1-1; 9 bases align to TRBD1. The CDR3 runs 14 residues. CDR1 is MNHEY and CDR2 is SVGAGI in the germline V gene. The junction had 5 bases not matched to a gene; V was cut back by 5 bases and J by 4 bases. CDR3 region: CASSRTGVGTEAFY. The DNA for the CDR3 is TGTGCCAGCAGTCGGACAGGGGTGGGCACTGAAGCTTTCTAT.

With respect to this clonotype: This may stem from a read error, because a much larger clone lies one nucleotide away. The chain links TRBV6-6 to TRBJ1-1, with D perhaps matching TRBD1 (5 bases). Looked up from germline, CDR1 is MNHNY and CDR2 is SVGAGI (reference sequence). V was pared by 6 bases and J by 0 bases, with 5 bases between. The CDR3 has 12 residues. The CDR3 region is CASRQVNTEAFF. CDR3 coding DNA: TGTGCCAGCAGACAGGTGAACACTGAAGCTTTCTTT.

Turning to this clonotype: Given a much more abundant clone one base away, this may be a read error. The J gene is TRBJ1-2, the V gene TRBV28; 7 bases map to TRBD1. CDR1 MDHEN and CDR2 SYDVKM come from the germline V gene. This CDR3 is built from 14 residues. Unmatched junction bases numbered 9, after V lost 6 bases and J lost 5 bases. This CDR3 reads CASSDKGAVYGYTF. CDR3 nucleotides: TGTGCCAGCAGCGACAAGGGGGCGGTGTATGGCTACACCTTC.

The CDR3 coding sequence is TGTGCCAGCAGTTCGTCCCGGGACAGGGGAAGTAGCTATGGCTACACCTTC. It is translated as CASSSSRDRGSSYGYTF. V gene TRBV2 combines with J gene TRBJ1-2; 10 bases match TRBD1. The CDR3 is made up of 17 amino acids. CDR1 is SNHLY and CDR2 is FYNNEI in the germline V gene. J lost 4 bases, V lost 5 bases, and 13 bases had no gene match.

Concerning this clonotype: The germline gene is not matched at one end of the junction; a read error may be the cause. The rearrangement links TRBV11-2 to TRBJ2-2; no clear D. In germline, CDR1 is SGHAT, CDR2 FQNNGV. The CDR3 runs to 15 residues. The CDR3 protein is CAGSLRPENIGELFF. The CDR3 DNA reads TGTGCCGGCAGCTTACGGCCGGAGAACATCGGGGAGCTGTTTTTT.

This clonotype was counted a few times. Compared with germline, one end of the junction differs, possibly owing to a read error. DNA for the CDR3: TGTGCCAGCAACTTATCGAGATGGGATAACGAGCAATACTTC. Protein: CASNLSRWDNEQYF. V gene TRBV11-2 combines with J gene TRBJ2-7; D not resolved. Germline CDR1 SGHAT, CDR2 FQNNGV. The CDR3 length is 14 residues.

On this clonotype itself: One end of the junction fails to match germline, which may point to a read error. The V and J genes are TRBV6-5 and TRBJ2-1; 9 bases line up with TRBD1. The CDR3 consists of 15 residues. Germline V CDR1 and CDR2: MNHEY, SVGAGI. The chain's CDR3 is CANRDRGSSYNEQFF. CDR3 nucleotide sequence: TGTGCCAACAGAGACAGGGGGAGCTCCTACAATGAGCAATTCTTC.

The sample holds many counts of this clonotype. The rearrangement joins TRBV6-2 or TRBV6-3 to TRBJ2-7; D is possibly TRBD1 (5 bases). The CDR3 covers 16 residues. The germline CDR1 and CDR2 sequences are MNHEY and SVGEGT. Trimming pared 6 bases from V and 0 bases from J, leaving 18 bases between. The CDR3 loop is CASSGGARAYSYEQYF. The CDR3 nucleotides are TGTGCCAGCAGCGGCGGCGCCAGGGCCTACTCCTACGAGCAGTACTTC.

As regards this clonotype: Its ends do not fully match the called genes, so a read error is possible. The rearrangement uses TRBV4-1 and TRBJ2-5; D is unresolved. Germline V CDR1 and CDR2: MGHRA, YSYEKL. The CDR3 extends over 15 amino acids. The CDR3 DNA reads as TGCGCCAGCAGCCAAGTTCTACAGCTACAAGAGACCAAGTACTTC. This codes for CASSQVLQLQETKYF.

This clonotype was detected only a few times. The junction departs from germline at one end; a sequencing error may be responsible. The CDR3 is CASSPGQTNSEAFF. The DNA of the CDR3 is TGTGCCAGCAGCCCGGGACAGACGAACTCTGAAGCCTTCTTT. The rearrangement joins TRBV11-1 to TRBJ1-1, with 7 bases matching TRBD1. Germline CDR1 reads SGHAT; CDR2 reads FQDESV (reference sequence). This CDR3 comprises 14 residues.

The table lists this clonotype with a few counts. The chain links TRBV28 to TRBJ2-5; 7 bases align to TRBD1. CDR3 length equals 14 residues. J gave up 0 bases and V 6 bases, and 4 bases lay outside the gene matches. Germline CDR1 MDHEN, CDR2 SYDVKM. The CDR3 region is CASSLTGDQETQYF. The CDR3 nucleotides read TGTGCCAGCAGCTTAACAGGGGACCAAGAGACCCAGTACTTC.

This clonotype showed up many times. The rearrangement joins TRBV4-2 to TRBJ2-5; D is undetermined. Germline loops: CDR1 LGHNA, CDR2 YNFKEQ. Trimming left V 4 bases short and J 1 base short, with 16 bases between. The CDR3 consists of 16 residues. The CDR3 protein is CASSPRGGGVQETQYF. In DNA form, the CDR3 reads TGTGCCAGCAGCCCGCGAGGCGGCGGCGTCCAAGAGACCCAGTACTTC.

V gene TRBV28 combines with J gene TRBJ1-4; perhaps TRBD1 as D (6 bases). Trimming pared 7 bases from V and 3 bases from J, leaving 12 bases between. This CDR3 has 14 residues. Per germline, CDR1 MDHEN and CDR2 SYDVKM. In nucleotides, the CDR3 is TGTGCCAGCAAAACAGGGAGCCCTAATGAAAAACTGTTTTTT. Translating gives CASKTGSPNEKLFF.

This chain connects TRBV28 to TRBJ1-4, with TRBD1 matching 12 bases. Germline CDR1 MDHEN, CDR2 SYDVKM. This CDR3 has 18 residues. V shed 7 bases, J shed 7 bases, and the junction held 16 bases outside the gene matches. CDR3 sequence (DNA): TGTGCCAGCATCCGAACCGGGACAGGGGGCGCGGGAGGTGAAAAACTGTTTTTT. This gives the protein CASIRTGTGGAGGEKLFF.